Following are 29 T cell receptor beta chains from one sample sequenced in a study of shared clonotypes between healthy human individuals. Libraries were prepared by immunoSEQ multiplex PCR; TCRdb keeps only in-frame clonotypes and omits some of them. The data hold fewer than 2.5 million clones, with 90% to 95% observed a single time. The sequenced sample was naive CD4+ T cells from PBMCs. Stated subset: CD45RA+ positively selected. These receptors were collected from a young man in good health. Some clones in this sample may be carry-over from other donors' samples.

The J gene is TRBJ1-4, the V gene TRBV9, with no clear D. Trimming took 2 bases from V and 8 from J, leaving 13 bases between them. Per the germline V gene, CDR1 is SGDLS and CDR2 is YYNGEE. The CDR3 consists of 14 residues. CDR3 sequence: CASSVTPVGEKLFF. The CDR3 DNA follows: TGTGCCAGCAGCGTGACTCCCGTGGGAGAAAAACTGTTTTTT.

The rearrangement uses TRBV5-1 and TRBJ2-1; TRBD2 matches at 7 bases. From germline, CDR1 is SGHRS and CDR2 YFSETQ. CDR3 length: 15 amino acids. Trimming removed 3 bases from V and 4 bases from J; junction bases left unmatched: 7. The CDR3, as DNA: TGCGCCAGCAGCTCGTACCGCGGGAGTTACAATGAGCAGTTCTTC. This encodes CASSSYRGSYNEQFF.

On this clone: At the DNA level, this CDR3 is encoded by other sequences in the same sample as well. The CDR3 spells CASSPRTGTGEKLFF. CDR3 sequence (DNA): TGTGCCAGCAGTCCCCGGACCGGGACGGGTGAAAAACTGTTTTTT. The chain couples TRBV28 to TRBJ1-4, with D possibly matching TRBD1 (5 bases). The germline V gene has CDR1 MDHEN and CDR2 SYDVKM. V lost 5 bases and J 7 bases, leaving 17 bases between the germline ends. This CDR3 comprises 15 residues.

V gene TRBV5-3 combines with J gene TRBJ2-1; 8 nucleotides line up with TRBD1. TRBV5-3 is flagged as an ORF with uncertain function. This CDR3 is built from 16 residues. Trimming cost V 4 bases and J 2 bases; bases outside gene matches: 8. CDR3 in amino acids: CARSMGTGGTYNEQFF. The CDR3 coding sequence is TGTGCCAGAAGCATGGGAACAGGGGGAACCTACAATGAGCAGTTCTTC.

This clone appeared once. At the DNA level, this CDR3 is encoded by other sequences in the same sample as well. This rearrangement joins TRBV7-2 to TRBJ1-2; D perhaps matches TRBD1 (6 bases). Deletions cut 1 base from V and 3 bases from J, with 12 bases between. The germline V gene has CDR1 SGHTA and CDR2 FQGNSA. This CDR3 is 15 amino acids long. The CDR3 loop reads CASSLVGRGDYGYTF. The CDR3 DNA is TGTGCCAGCAGCTTAGTGGGCAGGGGTGACTATGGCTACACCTTC.

The V call is TRBV28, the J call TRBJ2-7; 8 bases are a match to TRBD2. CDR1 is MDHEN and CDR2 is SYDVKM in the germline V gene. Germline trimming cut 5 bases from V and 0 bases from J; bases unmatched to any gene: 6. The CDR3 contains 15 residues. The CDR3 is CASSTLTSGSYEQYF. As DNA, the CDR3 is TGTGCCAGCAGTACCCTAACTAGCGGCTCCTACGAGCAGTACTTC.

The chain employs TRBV28 and TRBJ2-4; 8 positions match TRBD2. The CDR3 consists of 17 residues. Germline CDR1 and CDR2: MDHEN and SYDVKM. Trimming took 5 bases from V and 6 from J; bases not matched to a gene: 15. Here the CDR3 reads CASSPPAAGVLRNIQYF. The CDR3 nucleotides are TGTGCCAGCAGTCCCCCCGCAGCGGGAGTACTTCGAAACATTCAGTACTTC.

The chain recombines TRBV27 with TRBJ2-1, with D hard to call. V was shortened by 4 bases and J by 9 bases, with 10 bases between the two germline ends. CDR1 and CDR2 from the germline V gene are MNHEY and SMNVEV (reference sequence). The CDR3 has 12 amino acids. CDR3 protein: CASSYLVGEQFF. CDR3 nucleotides: TGTGCCAGCAGTTACCTAGTGGGTGAGCAGTTCTTC.

This clone was counted between two and nine times. V usage is TRBV10-3 and J usage is TRBJ2-2; D is uncertain. The CDR3 covers 13 residues. V was shortened by 7 bases and J by 0 bases, with 6 bases between the two germline ends. The germline V gene encodes CDR1 ENHRY and CDR2 SYGVKD. This CDR3 reads CAIMGANTGELFF. The CDR3 DNA reads as TGTGCCATCATGGGCGCGAACACCGGGGAGCTGTTTTTT.

The chain couples TRBV19 to TRBJ2-1; D gene unclear. V dropped 3 bases and J dropped 7 bases, with 22 bases sitting between them. The germline gives CDR1 LNHDA, CDR2 SQIVND (reference sequence). This CDR3 is built from 17 residues. The CDR3 region is CASSITPRVDSSNEQFF. As DNA, the CDR3 is TGTGCCAGTAGTATTACCCCTAGGGTAGACTCATCAAATGAGCAGTTCTTC.

The chain recombines TRBV18 with TRBJ1-5; D perhaps matches TRBD1 (5 bases). V was trimmed by 2 bases and J by 7 bases, leaving 12 bases between them. Germline V CDR1 and CDR2: KGHSH, LQKENI. The CDR3 length is 14 residues. The CDR3 DNA reads TGTGCCAGCTCACCAGGAGGCAGGGCCCAGCCCCAGCATTTT. This gives the protein CASSPGGRAQPQHF.

This clone showed up just once. The rearrangement links TRBV6-1 to TRBJ1-2; D is possibly TRBD1 (5 bases). The CDR3 loop spans 12 amino acids. Trimming removed 8 bases from V and 1 base from J, with 8 bases in between. Germline CDR1 reads MNHNS; CDR2 reads SASEGT. The CDR3 here is CASADSNYGYTF. The DNA of the CDR3 is TGTGCCAGCGCAGACAGTAACTATGGCTACACCTTC.

The chain employs TRBV19 and TRBJ1-5, with TRBD1 matching 10 bases. Germline CDR1 and CDR2: LNHDA and SQIVND (reference sequence). V lost 7 bases, J lost 1 base, and 10 bases stayed unmatched. The CDR3 contains 17 residues. CDR3 DNA: TGTGCCAGTAACACCCCCGGGACAGGGGTGAGCAATCAGCCCCAGCATTTT. It codes for CASNTPGTGVSNQPQHF.

The rearrangement links TRBV11-2 to TRBJ2-5, with D hard to call. The germline CDR1 and CDR2 sequences are SGHAT and FQNNGV. The germline V and J ends were trimmed by 5 bases and 1 base, with 17 bases remaining between them. This CDR3 is 16 amino acids long. The CDR3 reads CASSRYQGRIQETQYF. As DNA, the CDR3 is TGTGCCAGCAGCCGGTATCAAGGACGGATCCAAGAGACCCAGTACTTC.

V and J are TRBV25-1 and TRBJ2-3; D gene ambiguous. Per the germline V gene, CDR1 is MGHDK and CDR2 is SYGVNS. CDR3 size: 14 residues. The V and J ends lost 4 bases and 2 bases respectively, with 10 bases between them. CDR3 protein: CASSAALFTDTQYF. Written as DNA, the CDR3 is TGTGCCAGCAGTGCCGCCCTCTTCACAGATACGCAGTATTTT. Drawing the rest from reference TRBV25-1 and TRBJ2-3, the complete variable domain is EADIYQTPRYLVIGTGKKITLECSQTMGHDKMYWYQQDPGMELHLIHYSYGVNSTEKGDLSSESTVSRIRTEHFPLTLESARPSHTSQYLCASSAALFTDTQYFGPGTRLTVL.

The chain uses TRBV7-9 and TRBJ2-6, with D tentatively TRBD2 (6 bases). Germline V gene lookup returns CDR1 SEHNR and CDR2 FQNEAQ (reference sequence). V dropped 4 bases and J dropped 1 base, with 14 bases sitting between them. The CDR3 extends over 17 amino acids. The CDR3 here is CASSSYAGRSGANVLTF. CDR3 DNA: TGTGCCAGCAGCTCGTACGCGGGGCGGTCTGGGGCCAACGTCCTGACTTTC.

This chain uses TRBV7-2 with TRBJ1-2; D is uncertain. The V and J ends lost 0 bases and 0 bases respectively, with 8 bases between them. The germline gives CDR1 SGHTA, CDR2 FQGNSA. The CDR3 spans 15 residues. The CDR3 sequence: CASSLAGIPNYGYTF. For the CDR3, the DNA is TGTGCCAGCAGCTTAGCGGGCATCCCTAACTATGGCTACACCTTC.

A single count supports this clone. V is TRBV27 and J is TRBJ1-2, with D uncertain. The germline gives CDR1 MNHEY, CDR2 SMNVEV (reference sequence). With 7 bases removed from V and 8 bases from J, the gap between germline ends came to 26 bases. CDR3 length equals 16 residues. DNA of the CDR3: TGTGCCAGCAATTCGGCGGGCGGGGAAGCACTCTGGGGCTACACCTTC. Protein: CASNSAGGEALWGYTF.

Comment on this clone: The junction shows a germline mismatch at one end, possibly a read error. The chain links TRBV19 to TRBJ2-1; tentative D call: TRBD2 (5 bases). Germline CDR1 LNHDA, CDR2 SQIVND (reference sequence). This CDR3 comprises 12 residues. CDR3 nucleotides: TGTGCCAGTAGTAGAGACTACGATGAGCAGTTCTTC. It specifies CASSRDYDEQFF.

To note about this clone: At the DNA level, this CDR3 is encoded by other sequences in the same sample as well. The V call is TRBV9, the J call TRBJ2-1, with D perhaps matching TRBD2 (6 bases). V lost 0 bases, J lost 0 bases, and 10 bases lay in between. The CDR3 consists of 16 residues. From germline, CDR1 is SGDLS and CDR2 YYNGEE. The CDR3 reads CASSVGRGDSYNEQFF. The CDR3 coding sequence is TGTGCCAGCAGCGTAGGTCGCGGGGACTCCTACAATGAGCAGTTCTTC.

This CDR3 reads CASSLVPQTGGSNSPLHF. The CDR3 DNA is TGCGCCAGCAGCTTGGTGCCCCAGACAGGGGGGAGTAATTCACCCCTCCACTTT. V and J are TRBV5-1 and TRBJ1-6, with 9 bases lining up with TRBD1. The V and J ends lost 0 bases and 6 bases, in that order; junction bases with no gene match: 10. The CDR3 is 18 amino acids. In germline, CDR1 is SGHRS, CDR2 YFSETQ.

The V call is TRBV5-1, the J call TRBJ1-4; no reliable D call. V was clipped by 3 bases and J by 6 bases, with 12 bases between them. CDR3 size: 14 residues. Germline CDR1 is SGHRS and CDR2 is YFSETQ. The CDR3 DNA reads TGCGCCAGCAGCTCGGACGGGGTCGATGAAAAACTGTTTTTT. As protein: CASSSDGVDEKLFF.

V is TRBV29-1 and J is TRBJ2-3, with D perhaps TRBD1 or TRBD2 (5 bases each). Trimming pared 6 bases from V and 2 bases from J, leaving 12 bases between. The V gene's germline CDR1 is SQVTM and CDR2 ANQGSEA. The CDR3 is 13 residues long. The CDR3 loop reads CSVAGTVTDTQYF. DNA of the CDR3: TGCAGCGTCGCCGGGACGGTCACAGATACGCAGTATTTT.

The rearrangement uses TRBV28 and TRBJ2-3, with D possibly TRBD2 on 6 matching bases. The CDR3 is 13 residues long. Per the germline V gene, CDR1 is MDHEN and CDR2 is SYDVKM. Trimming pared 7 bases from V and 2 bases from J, leaving 10 bases between. CDR3 sequence reads: CASNAGPTDTQYF. CDR3 coding DNA: TGTGCCAGCAACGCGGGGCCCACAGATACGCAGTATTTT.

This chain's CDR3 is CASRRPSSYEQYF. CDR3 coding DNA: TGTGCCAGCAGACGTCCCAGCTCCTACGAGCAGTACTTC. V is TRBV6-4 and J is TRBJ2-7; D is unresolved. V was cut by 6 bases and J by 0 bases, with 9 bases left in between. The V gene's germline CDR1 is MRHNA and CDR2 SNTAGT. There are 13 residues in the CDR3.

V usage is TRBV28 and J usage is TRBJ2-7; tentative D call: TRBD1 (6 bases). The CDR3 runs to 12 residues. The V end was cut by 5 bases, the J end by 4 bases, with 9 bases between. Looked up from germline, CDR1 is MDHEN and CDR2 is SYDVKM. In DNA form, the CDR3 reads TGTGCCAGCAGTGGGACATTTTACGAGCAGTACTTC. Translating it yields CASSGTFYEQYF.

This chain uses TRBV11-2 with TRBJ1-2; 9 nucleotides line up with TRBD1. The V gene's germline CDR1 is SGHAT and CDR2 FQNNGV. The CDR3 loop spans 17 amino acids. The trim removed 1 base at V and 0 bases at J, leaving 6 bases unmatched. The CDR3 nucleotides read TGTGCCAGCAGCTTAGGGATTACAGGGGGCACTAACTATGGCTACACCTTC. This codes for CASSLGITGGTNYGYTF.

V and J are TRBV14 and TRBJ2-5; 9 bases align to TRBD2. CDR1 SGHDN and CDR2 FVKESK come from the germline V gene. Germline trimming cut 4 bases from V and 4 bases from J; bases unmatched to any gene: 1. The CDR3 is 13 residues long. The CDR3 DNA is TGTGCCAGCAGCCTAGCGGGAGTAGAGACCCAGTACTTC. The encoded protein is CASSLAGVETQYF.

In this sample, this clone turned up once. V gene TRBV21-1 combines with J gene TRBJ2-7; the listed D gene, TRBD1, was not tested against the DNA. TRBV21-1 is a known pseudogene. This CDR3 contains 14 residues. The CDR3 spells CASREGQGAYEQYF. The CDR3 DNA is TGTGCCAGCAGGGAGGGACAGGGGGCCTACGAGCAGTACTTC.